The 26 T cell receptor beta chains listed next were all sequenced from one sample in a study of T cells in localized non-small cell lung cancer. The repertoire was sequenced with immunoSEQ multiplex PCR; TCRdb's copy has only in-frame clones and lacks some. The data contain 25,000 to 35,000 clones, roughly 90% of them singletons. The source was peripheral blood mononuclear cells, collected before any cancer treatment. These receptors came from a woman aged 35 to 70 with stage III lung adenocarcinoma.

This clone showed up just once. The chain joins TRBV2 to TRBJ1-1, with D possibly being TRBD1 (6 bases). CDR1 is SNHLY and CDR2 is FYNNEI in the germline V gene. The CDR3 consists of 17 residues. The V end lost 4 bases, the J end lost 0 bases, and 18 bases lay between the germline ends. CDR3 sequence (DNA): TGTGCCAGCAGTGCGCAACCAGGGGTTGCCATGAACACTGAAGCTTTCTTT. Its protein is CASSAQPGVAMNTEAFF.

V gene TRBV4-2 combines with J gene TRBJ1-1; TRBD1 agrees at 7 bases. CDR1 LGHNA and CDR2 YNFKEQ come from the germline V gene. This CDR3 is 18 amino acids long. V lost 0 bases, J lost 0 bases, and 10 bases stayed unmatched. CDR3 nucleotide sequence: TGTGCCAGCAGCCAAGAAGGGGGCTACAACCGGATGAACACTGAAGCTTTCTTT. It specifies CASSQEGGYNRMNTEAFF.

This rearrangement joins TRBV5-8 to TRBJ1-4, with D tentatively TRBD1 (5 bases). Germline V lookup: CDR1 SGHTS, CDR2 YDEGEE. The CDR3 runs 14 residues. The V end was cut by 4 bases, the J end by 8 bases, with 15 bases between. The CDR3 coding sequence is TGTGCCAGCAGCCGAGGGGTAATACGAGAAAAACTGTTTTTT. As protein: CASSRGVIREKLFF.

The V gene is TRBV28, the J gene TRBJ2-7, with D hard to call. Deletions cut 6 bases from V and 5 bases from J, with 11 bases between. Germline V gene sequence: CDR1 MDHEN, CDR2 SYDVKM. The CDR3 length is 12 residues. CDR3 sequence (DNA): TGTGCCAGCAGCGGGCCAGGTCACGAGCAGTACTTC. Its protein product is CASSGPGHEQYF.

The count of this clone is one. The chain has TRBV5-1 and TRBJ2-7; 9 bases align to TRBD2. The V gene's germline CDR1 is SGHRS and CDR2 YFSETQ. This CDR3 is 15 amino acids long. With V trimmed by 4 bases and J by 6 bases, 11 bases remained unmatched. The DNA of the CDR3 is TGCGCCAGCAGCCCCCGGGGGGGGCGGGAGGGCGAGCAGTACTTC. Its translation: CASSPRGGREGEQYF. Full variable domain (missing parts from reference TRBV5-1 and TRBJ2-7): KAGVTQTPRYLIKTRGQQVTLSCSPISGHRSVSWYQQTPGQGLQFLFEYFSETQRNKGNFPGRFSGRQFSNSRSEMNVSTLELGDSALYLCASSPRGGREGEQYFGPGTRLTVT.

The CDR3 coding sequence is TGTGCCAGCAGTGATTGGGCCTTGAACACTGAAGCTTTCTTT. Protein: CASSDWALNTEAFF. J is TRBJ1-1 and V is TRBV2; D unclear. This CDR3 is 14 amino acids long. Trimming left V 3 bases short and J 0 bases short, with 8 bases between. Looked up from germline, CDR1 is SNHLY and CDR2 is FYNNEI.

The V call is TRBV4-1, the J call TRBJ2-1; no firm D call. V lost 0 bases and J 4 bases, leaving 13 bases between the germline ends. This CDR3 contains 16 residues. Germline lookup yields CDR1 MGHRA and CDR2 YSYEKL. The CDR3 sequence is CASSQETEFLYNEQFF. DNA for the CDR3: TGCGCCAGCAGCCAAGAAACGGAATTCCTTTACAATGAGCAGTTCTTC.

This clone was detected a few times. This chain uses TRBV7-9 with TRBJ1-6, with 8 positions matching TRBD1. V lost 3 bases to trimming and J lost 9 bases; unmatched junction nucleotides: 4. The CDR3 contains 14 residues. Germline loops: CDR1 SEHNR, CDR2 FQNEAQ (reference sequence). CDR3 DNA: TGTGCCAGCAGCTTCGGACAGGGAACTTCACCCCTCCACTTT. It translates to CASSFGQGTSPLHF.

This clone was picked up one time. The V gene is TRBV7-8, the J gene TRBJ1-2, with 9 positions matching TRBD1. Germline V lookup: CDR1 SGHVS, CDR2 FQNEAQ. This CDR3 region has 14 residues. V trimming: 2 bases; J trimming: 7 bases; junction bases outside the gene matches: 5. The CDR3 DNA follows: TGTGCCAGCAGCTTATCACAGGGGGCTAGTGGCTACACCTTC. This translates into CASSLSQGASGYTF.

The CDR3 is CSVVPGTSGRSRYNEQFF. CDR3 nucleotide sequence: TGCAGCGTGGTCCCCGGGACTAGCGGGAGGTCTCGATACAATGAGCAGTTCTTC. This chain uses TRBV29-1 with TRBJ2-1; 15 bases map to TRBD2. CDR1 is SQVTM, CDR2 ANQGSEA, per germline. The CDR3 has 18 amino acids. After removal of 6 bases from V and 4 bases from J, the junction contained 13 bases not matched to a gene.

V and J are TRBV7-2 and TRBJ1-5, with D hard to call. V was shortened by 4 bases and J by 2 bases, with 6 bases between the two germline ends. From germline, CDR1 is SGHTA and CDR2 FQGNSA. This CDR3 comprises 13 residues. This CDR3 is CASSSQGNQPQHF. CDR3 nucleotide sequence: TGTGCCAGCAGCTCTCAGGGCAATCAGCCCCAGCATTTT.

In regard to this clone: A junction end diverges from the germline sequence, so it may reflect a read error. The same CDR3 is also encoded by other DNA sequences in this sample. This rearrangement joins TRBV19 to TRBJ1-1; D unresolved. In germline, CDR1 is LNHDA, CDR2 SQIVND (reference sequence). The CDR3 has 13 amino acids. CDR3 nucleotide sequence: TGTGCCAGTAGTATCCTACACGTCACTGAAGCTTTCTTC. Translation gives CASSILHVTEAFF.

The chain joins TRBV30 to TRBJ2-5; 11 bases line up with TRBD1. The germline gives CDR1 GTSNPN, CDR2 SVGIG (reference sequence). The CDR3 length is 14 residues. With 7 bases clipped from V and 5 bases from J, the junction kept 9 bases outside the gene matches. CDR3: CASDRGLSGETQYF. The DNA for the CDR3 is TGTGCCTCGGACAGGGGGCTAAGCGGGGAGACCCAGTACTTC.

The chain joins TRBV28 to TRBJ2-3, with TRBD1 as a possible D gene (6 bases). V was trimmed by 6 bases and J by 2 bases, leaving 24 bases between them. The CDR3 spans 18 residues. CDR1 is MDHEN, CDR2 SYDVKM, per germline. This CDR3 is CASRTNTLGTSATDTQYF. In DNA, the CDR3 is TGTGCCAGCAGGACGAATACCCTCGGGACAAGTGCCACAGATACGCAGTATTTT.

The chain couples TRBV7-9 to TRBJ1-2, with D maybe TRBD1 (5 bases). V was pared by 2 bases and J by 0 bases, with 10 bases between. From germline, CDR1 is SEHNR and CDR2 FQNEAQ (reference sequence). CDR3 length equals 15 residues. In nucleotides, the CDR3 is TGTGCCAGCAGCTTATCCCAGACAGCTAACTATGGCTACACCTTC. It encodes CASSLSQTANYGYTF. The full variable domain, rest sourced from reference TRBV7-9 and TRBJ1-2, is DTGVSQNPRHKITKRGQNVTFRCDPISEHNRLYWYRQTLGQGPEFLTYFQNEAQLEKSRLLSDRFSAERPKGSFSTLEIQRTEQGDSAMYLCASSLSQTANYGYTFGSGTRLTVV.

The rearrangement uses TRBV6-6 and TRBJ2-1; 7 nucleotides align to TRBD2. Germline CDR1 reads MNHNY; CDR2 reads SVGAGI (reference sequence). The V and J ends lost 4 bases and 5 bases, in that order; junction bases with no gene match: 8. The CDR3 has 15 residues. CDR3 bases: TGTGCCAGCAGTTTTCCGGGAGGCGCTCACAATGAGCAGTTCTTC. This codes for CASSFPGGAHNEQFF.

The CDR3 loop is CAWSVLGGGPYEQYF. CDR3 coding DNA: TGTGCCTGGAGTGTACTAGGGGGGGGGCCCTACGAGCAGTACTTC. The rearrangement joins TRBV30 to TRBJ2-7; the D gene is possibly TRBD2 (7 bases). The CDR3 spans 15 residues. V lost 0 bases and J lost 2, with 14 bases in between. Germline loops: CDR1 GTSNPN, CDR2 SVGIG (reference sequence).

This chain uses TRBV21-1 with TRBJ1-2; TRBD1, as called in the table, went unchecked against the DNA. TRBV21-1 is designated a pseudogene. CDR3 length: 15 amino acids. DNA for the CDR3: TGTGCCAGCAGGCCCACAGGGGATTCGAACTATGGCTACACCTTC. It is translated as CASRPTGDSNYGYTF.

The chain uses TRBV30 and TRBJ1-4; a possible D gene is TRBD1 (5 bases). The CDR3 covers 12 residues. Between the trimmed V and J ends, which lost 2 bases and 7 bases, there was a span of 8 bases. Germline loops: CDR1 GTSNPN, CDR2 SVGIG (reference sequence). CDR3 bases: TGTGCCTGGAGTAAAGGGGTTGAAAAACTGTTTTTT. As protein: CAWSKGVEKLFF.

The V and J genes are TRBV5-1 and TRBJ1-1; TRBD1 is a possible D gene (6 bases). The ends were cut back, 1 base at V and 0 bases at J, with 10 bases in the middle. Looked up from germline, CDR1 is SGHRS and CDR2 is YFSETQ. The CDR3 extends over 15 amino acids. CDR3 DNA sequence: TGCGCCAGCAGCTTGCGTGGACAGATGAACACTGAAGCTTTCTTT. This sequence encodes CASSLRGQMNTEAFF.

The CDR3 coding sequence is TGCAGCGTGGGGGGGGAAACCTACAATGAGCAGTTCTTC. It specifies CSVGGETYNEQFF. The chain recombines TRBV29-1 with TRBJ2-1, with TRBD2 matching 7 bases. With V trimmed by 6 bases and J by 2 bases, 4 bases remained unmatched. The length of the CDR3 is 13 residues. The germline gives CDR1 SQVTM, CDR2 ANQGSEA.

This sequence joins TRBV30 and TRBJ1-6, with a possible D match to TRBD1 (5 bases). This CDR3 contains 14 residues. The ends were cut back, 2 bases at V and 5 bases at J, with 10 bases in the middle. Germline V CDR1 and CDR2: GTSNPN, SVGIG (reference sequence). This CDR3 is CAWSYQGNNSPLHF. CDR3 DNA: TGTGCCTGGAGTTATCAGGGAAATAATTCACCCCTCCACTTT. Combining the CDR3 with reference TRBV30 and TRBJ1-6 gives the whole variable domain SQTIHQWPATLVQPVGSPLSLECTVEGTSNPNLYWYRQAAGRGLQLLFYSVGIGQISSEVPQNLSASRPQDRQFILSSKKLLLSDSGFYLCAWSYQGNNSPLHFGNGTRLTVT.

The V and J genes are TRBV4-1 and TRBJ2-3, with 9 bases lining up with TRBD2. Germline V gene lookup returns CDR1 MGHRA and CDR2 YSYEKL. V gave up 0 bases and J gave up 4 bases; unmatched junction bases: 11. There are 18 residues in the CDR3. The CDR3 DNA sequence: TGCGCCAGCAGCCAAGATCCCCCAAGCGGGGGGATGGCAGATACGCAGTATTTT. As protein: CASSQDPPSGGMADTQYF.

J is TRBJ1-2 and V is TRBV29-1; 7 bases fit TRBD1. J was trimmed by 8 bases and V by 5 bases; bases with no gene match: 5. The germline V gene has CDR1 SQVTM and CDR2 ANQGSEA. The CDR3 runs to 11 residues. The CDR3: CSVMTGTGYTF. In DNA, the CDR3 is TGCAGCGTTATGACAGGGACCGGCTACACCTTC.

In its sample, this clone was seen once. The chain joins TRBV7-6 to TRBJ1-1, with unresolved D. This CDR3 comprises 13 residues. Germline V CDR1 and CDR2: SGHVS, FNYEAQ. Trimming pared 3 bases from V and 3 bases from J, leaving 8 bases between. The CDR3 coding sequence is TGTGCCAGCAGCTTCGGGGAGGACACTGAAGCTTTCTTT. Protein sequence: CASSFGEDTEAFF.

The rearrangement links TRBV30 to TRBJ2-1, with TRBD1 matching over 7 bases. This CDR3 is 12 amino acids long. CDR1 and CDR2 from the germline V gene are GTSNPN and SVGIG (reference sequence). The J segment lost 7 bases and the V segment lost 3 bases, leaving 3 bases of the junction unmatched. Written as DNA, the CDR3 is TGTGCCTGGAGCCCGGACAGGAATGAGCAGTTCTTC. Its protein is CAWSPDRNEQFF.